A single sample gave rise to the 2 T cell receptor beta chains below, sequenced in a study of shared clonotypes between healthy human individuals. Repertoires were generated with immunoSEQ multiplex PCR, while TCRdb's copy carries only in-frame clones and drops some. The sample contains about 450,000 clones, roughly three quarters of which appear only once. Sequenced sample: PBMCs. These receptor sequences come from a woman between 40 and 50 years old in good health. Some clones in this sample may be carry-over from other donors' samples.

The V call is TRBV5-6, the J call TRBJ1-2; D possibly corresponds to TRBD1 (6 bases). Per the germline V gene, CDR1 is SGHDT and CDR2 is YYEEEE. V dropped 4 bases and J dropped 2 bases, with 9 bases sitting between them. This CDR3 is 13 amino acids long. CDR3 amino acids: CASSTTGNYGYTF. The CDR3 DNA reads TGTGCCAGCAGCACGACAGGAAACTATGGCTACACCTTC.

This clone was seen only a few times. V gene TRBV10-3 combines with J gene TRBJ2-7; 7 bases map to TRBD2. J was trimmed by 2 bases and V by 4 bases; bases with no gene match: 11. Germline assignment: CDR1 ENHRY and CDR2 SYGVKD. There are 16 residues in the CDR3. The CDR3 reads CAISGLSRERTYEQYF. The CDR3 bases are TGTGCCATCAGTGGTCTCTCGCGGGAGCGGACCTACGAGCAGTACTTC.